These T cell receptor beta chains were read from a single sample in a study of cytomegalovirus exposure and HLA in healthy donors. Profiled with immunoSEQ multiplex PCR; TCRdb holds only in-frame clones, not every one. The table includes a few hundred thousand clones, 80% to 90% detected once. The sequencing sample was made of PBMCs. These receptors were obtained from a woman aged 18-30 years in good health and CMV-seronegative. Each CDR3 is given with its conserved first and last residue.

TRBJ2-1,TRBV6-6,CASRSGTSYWNEQFF
TRBJ1-2,TRBV6-1,CASTLQQGAIYGYTF
TRBJ1-5,TRBV5-6,CASSLDGGVNQPQHF
TRBJ2-7,TRBV7-2,CASRHRTLSGEQYF
TRBJ2-7,TRBV27,CASSFSMGDRGYYEQYF
TRBJ2-3,TRBV11-3,CASSTGTNGGHTDTQYF
TRBJ1-2,TRBV9,CASSVGGRGDYGYTF
TRBJ1-2,TRBV4-3,CASSPYAGGYGYTF
TRBJ2-1,TRBV4-1,CASSQVGTGLNNEQFF
TRBJ2-7,TRBV5-4,CASSQGTGSYEQYF
TRBJ1-2,TRBV28,CASSPWQYGYTF
TRBJ2-7,TRBV27,CASSLLGQSYEQYF
TRBJ1-2,TRBV5-1,CASRATGNYGYTF
TRBJ2-2,TRBV19,CASSSAGGRVTGELFF
TRBJ1-2,TRBV6-1,CASSGQGRSYGYTF
TRBJ1-1,TRBV7-9,CASRPNRTGGTEAFF
TRBJ2-3,TRBV7-9,CASSLGTGFGTDTQYF
TRBJ2-1,TRBV5-1,CASSSSGAPWNEQFF
TRBJ2-3,TRBV13,CASSPPGLAETDTQYF
TRBJ2-5,TRBV5-1,CASSSTTGPQETQYF
TRBJ2-7,TRBV29-1,CSVLGSTEVSRDRVDSYEQYF
TRBJ1-5,TRBV7-8,CASSGYRTLNQPQHF
TRBJ1-5,TRBV5-6,CASSSYGARTQHF
TRBJ2-1,TRBV10-3,CAISGGSGRDNEQFF
TRBJ1-2,TRBV4-3,CASSQVFGTDYGYTF
TRBJ2-7,TRBV28,CASSPLLGESGEQYF
TRBJ2-7,TRBV25-1,CASSYTGGQGGYEQYF
TRBJ1-4,TRBV7-2,CASSLRQGGREKLFF
TRBJ2-3,TRBV29-1,CSVGTDTQYF
TRBJ2-2,TRBV6-5,CASGLAGVTGELFF
TRBJ2-3,TRBV6-1,CASSVPTGRSTDTQYF
TRBJ2-1,TRBV5-4,CASTKGLAGDSTNEQFF
TRBJ1-1,TRBV11-3,CASSLGVGQQNTEAFF
TRBJ2-5,TRBV7-9,CASSPADFIRGLGETQYF
TRBJ2-1,TRBV28,CASSQLAAEQFF
TRBJ2-2,TRBV30,CAWSGRIGQANTGELFF
TRBJ1-4,TRBV19,CASSTWAGATNEKLFF